This T cell receptor (beta chain) emerged from a study of cytomegalovirus exposure and HLA in healthy donors. Whole-study results and caveats: TCR beta V- and J-gene trimming, according to a later analysis, was linked to a missense DCLRE1C variant.

This CDR3 is built from 12 residues. Germline-derived CDR1 and CDR2 are MNHEY and SMNVEV (reference sequence). Note on this clone: Antigen: not known. At one end, the junction sequence differs from germline, possibly due to a read error.

A multiplex PCR was run with 60 Vbeta primers and 13 Jbeta primers. This table comes from immunoSEQ multiplex PCR, and its TCRdb copy is limited to in-frame clones, with some not included. The sample records approximately 130,000 clones, around three quarters being singletons. This chain joins TRBV27 and TRBJ1-1; D not certain. The receptor's source is a man aged 25 to 40 in good health and CMV-seronegative. The sequencing input was PBMCs. CDR3 sequence (DNA): TGTGCCAGCAGTTTATATAACAGTGAAGCTTTCTTT. This sequence encodes CASSLYNSEAFF.